The rows below give T cell receptor beta chains drawn from one sample of a study of T cells in narcolepsy. Sequenced by immunoSEQ multiplex PCR; TCRdb stores in-frame clones only, minus some. The sample lists roughly 22,000 clones; 55% to 80% were seen once. Sequenced: memory (CD45RA-) CD4+ T cells from blood. Every receptor here comes from a human donor in good health. Each CDR3 is given with its conserved first and last residue. Each record gives: V gene, J gene, clone size, D gene, CDR3 protein, CDR3 DNA. The D gene is left open where the match is weak. Where a row states a size, it is once, few, many or the class of an expanded clone; other rows omit it.

TRBV7-3	TRBJ2-2	-	-	CASSLEGTNTGELFF	TGTGCCAGCAGCTTAGAGGGAACGAACACCGGGGAGCTGTTTTTT
TRBV27	TRBJ2-1	once	TRBD2	CASSWRLAGNSYNEQFF	TGTGCCAGCAGTTGGAGACTAGCGGGGAACTCCTACAATGAGCAGTTCTTC
TRBV27	TRBJ2-4	few	TRBD2	CASSSQAGANIQYF	TGTGCCAGCAGTTCTCAAGCGGGGGCCAACATTCAGTACTTC
TRBV27	TRBJ1-5	-	-	CASGKGRFSNQPQHF	TGTGCCAGCGGTAAGGGCCGCTTTAGCAATCAGCCCCAGCATTTT
TRBV6-1	TRBJ2-4	-	-	CASSEWAWAGNIQYF	TGTGCCAGCAGTGAGTGGGCCTGGGCGGGAAACATTCAGTACTTC
TRBV27	TRBJ2-2	-	TRBD2	CASSLWTSGTGELFF	TGTGCCAGCAGTTTGTGGACTAGCGGCACCGGGGAGCTGTTTTTT
TRBV7-8	TRBJ2-2	-	TRBD2	CASSFLAGGAGELFF	TGTGCCAGCAGCTTTTTGGCGGGAGGGGCCGGGGAGCTGTTTTTT
TRBV5-1	TRBJ1-1	once	-	CASSFGAQQNTEAFF	TGCGCCAGCAGCTTCGGGGCTCAGCAGAACACTGAAGCTTTCTTT
TRBV2	TRBJ2-5	-	-	CASSVSETQYF	TGTGCCAGCAGTGTGAGCGAGACCCAGTACTTC
TRBV25-1	TRBJ2-5	-	TRBD2	CASSESGASGKGETQYF	TGTGCCAGCAGTGAATCCGGAGCTAGCGGGAAAGGAGAGACCCAGTACTTC
TRBV7-9	TRBJ2-7	once	-	CASSLGKGFEQYF	TGTGCCAGCAGCTTAGGAAAGGGCTTCGAGCAGTACTTC
TRBV7-9	TRBJ1-4	-	-	CASSLGRSNEKLFF	TGTGCCAGCAGCTTAGGGCGGTCTAATGAAAAACTGTTTTTT
TRBV9	TRBJ1-6	-	-	CASSLGGDNSPLHF	TGTGCCAGCAGCCTCGGGGGGGATAATTCACCCCTCCACTTT
TRBV5-1	TRBJ2-1	-	-	CASSLGGAPSYNEQFF	TGCGCCAGCAGCTTGGGTGGGGCCCCCTCCTACAATGAGCAGTTCTTC
TRBV6-1	TRBJ1-1	-	-	CASSGTRELEAFF	TGTGCCAGCAGTGGAACCAGGGAGCTCGAAGCTTTCTTT
TRBV7-2	TRBJ2-6	-	TRBD1	CASSGSGTGVVVLTF	TGTGCCAGCAGCGGATCCGGGACAGGGGTAGTCGTCCTGACTTTC
TRBV4-2	TRBJ2-7	few	-	CASSPRLAVYEQYF	TGTGCCAGCAGCCCCCGTTTAGCGGTATACGAGCAGTACTTC
TRBV7-9	TRBJ1-1	-	-	CASSRRTGLQNTEAFF	TGTGCCAGCAGTAGACGGACGGGCCTACAGAACACTGAAGCTTTCTTT
TRBV2	TRBJ2-1	-	-	CASSGFNEQFF	TGTGCCAGCAGTGGGTTTAATGAGCAGTTCTTC
TRBV6-9	TRBJ2-1	-	TRBD1	CASSYRDSSYNEQFF	TGTGCCAGCAGTTACCGGGACAGCTCCTACAATGAGCAGTTCTTC
TRBV7-2	TRBJ2-7	few	TRBD1	CASSRDRSSYEQYF	TGTGCCAGCAGCCGGGACAGAAGCTCCTACGAGCAGTACTTC
TRBV6-5	TRBJ2-7	-	-	CASSFKYEQYF	TGTGCCAGCAGTTTTAAATACGAGCAGTACTTC
TRBV7-3	TRBJ1-2	-	-	CASSLDAGGYYGYTF	TGTGCCAGCAGCTTAGATGCAGGAGGCTACTATGGCTACACCTTC
TRBV6-5	TRBJ2-4	-	-	CASSLRPGPKNIQYF	TGTGCCAGCAGCCTCCGACCCGGGCCTAAAAACATTCAGTACTTC
TRBV9	TRBJ2-5	-	-	CARSGGGRGSSETQYF	TGTGCCCGCAGCGGAGGGGGCAGGGGGTCTTCGGAGACCCAGTACTTC
TRBV19	TRBJ1-5	-	TRBD1	CASSADRGHQPQHF	TGTGCCAGTAGTGCGGACAGGGGCCATCAGCCCCAGCATTTT
TRBV6-8	TRBJ2-3	-	TRBD2	CASSYVRARREREGTDTQYF	TGTGCCAGCAGTTATGTGAGGGCCCGGAGGGAGCGGGAGGGCACAGATACGCAGTATTTT
TRBV6-1	TRBJ1-1	-	-	CASRAGSTEAFF	TGTGCCAGCCGCGCTGGGAGCACTGAAGCTTTCTTT
TRBV5-1	TRBJ2-7	-	-	CASSLGQSYEQYF	TGCGCCAGCAGCTTGGGACAGTCCTACGAGCAGTACTTC
TRBV30	TRBJ1-4	-	-	CACLGGSTNEKLFF	TGTGCCTGTCTCGGGGGTTCAACTAATGAAAAACTGTTTTTT
TRBV29-1	TRBJ2-7	-	TRBD1	CSVETTGGAFRYF	TGCAGCGTTGAGACGACAGGGGGCGCGTTCAGGTACTTC
TRBV6-5	TRBJ2-3	few	-	CASSPQVYTDTQYF	TGTGCCAGCAGCCCACAGGTATACACAGATACGCAGTATTTT
TRBV28	TRBJ1-2	-	-	CASSFGSATYGYTF	TGTGCCAGCAGTTTCGGCAGCGCCACCTATGGCTACACCTTC
TRBV6-1	TRBJ2-1	-	TRBD2	CASTPPLAGVWFF	TGTGCCAGCACCCCCCCACTAGCGGGAGTTTGGTTCTTC
TRBV7-2	TRBJ1-1	-	-	CASSSGGAVNTEAFF	TGTGCCAGCAGCTCGGGGGGGGCTGTGAACACTGAAGCTTTCTTT